A selection of T cell receptor beta chains follows, all from one sample in a study of vaccination and CD4 T cells after COVID-19. No antigen has been assigned to these receptors. TCRdb used MiXCR to reprocess the PCR reads, holding one entry per CDR3 protein. The sample shows some 4,000 distinct CDR3 sequences, less than 25% of them seen only once. The material sequenced was CD4+ T cells from blood, cultured in vitro. The receptors here all came from a human donor who had recovered from COVID-19. Both conserved end residues are part of each CDR3. The D gene is left open where the match is weak. Not every row has a clone size; where given, it reads once, few, many or a size class.

CDR3nt,CDR3aa,abundance,j_gene,len,d_gene,v_gene
TGCAGTGCTAGAGATCCTAGCGGGACTCTCACCTACAATGAGCAGTTCTTC,CSARDPSGTLTYNEQFF,-,TRBJ2-1,17,TRBD2,TRBV20-1
TGTGCCAGCAGCCCTCCGGCCCCCCGGACTGAAGCTTTCTTT,CASSPPAPRTEAFF,-,TRBJ1-1,14,-,TRBV7-9
TGCGCCAGCAGCCCCGGGGGAGGGGCCAACGTCCTGACTTTC,CASSPGGGANVLTF,few,TRBJ2-6,14,-,TRBV5-1
TGTGCCAGCTCACCATGGCAGATGGTGAACGACTATGGCTACACCTTC,CASSPWQMVNDYGYTF,few,TRBJ1-2,16,-,TRBV18
TGCAGTGCACCCCGGGGGGAGGTGAAGAACATTCAGTACTTC,CSAPRGEVKNIQYF,few,TRBJ2-4,14,TRBD2,TRBV20-1
TGCGCCAGCAGCCGACTATCTGGGGCCAACGTCCTGACTTTC,CASSRLSGANVLTF,-,TRBJ2-6,14,-,TRBV4-1
TGTGCCAGCAGTGATGACCCCGTTAACACCGGGGAGCTGTTTTTT,CASSDDPVNTGELFF,-,TRBJ2-2,15,-,TRBV6-1
TGTGCCAGCAGTCTTTCCACTGAAGCTTTCTTT,CASSLSTEAFF,medium-sized,TRBJ1-1,11,-,TRBV12-3/TRBV12-4
TGTGCCAGCAGCCCGGGGCCACAGTCGAAGGGCTACACCTTC,CASSPGPQSKGYTF,few,TRBJ1-2,14,-,TRBV5-4
TGTGCCAGCAGCCCGGACAGAGGCAATTCACCCCTCCACTTT,CASSPDRGNSPLHF,-,TRBJ1-6,14,-,TRBV5-8
TGTGCCAGCAGCCAAGATCTCCACGAGCAGTACTTC,CASSQDLHEQYF,once,TRBJ2-7,12,-,TRBV4-2
TGTGCCAGCAGCCGCCCCCCCAACGAGCAGTACTTC,CASSRPPNEQYF,-,TRBJ2-7,12,-,TRBV7-2
TGTGCCAGCAGCAAAGTGCCTAGCGGCGGAATAAAGCAAGAGACCCAGTACTTC,CASSKVPSGGIKQETQYF,large,TRBJ2-5,18,-,TRBV21-1
TGTGCCAGCAGTTTCGGCAGGACCTACGAGCAGTACTTC,CASSFGRTYEQYF,-,TRBJ2-7,13,-,TRBV12-3/TRBV12-4
TGTGCCAGCAGCACGCGACAGGGTCGTTTCGGCTACACCTTC,CASSTRQGRFGYTF,few,TRBJ1-2,14,TRBD1,TRBV7-2
TGTGCCAGCAGTGTGGCAGGGGGCGGAAACACCATATATTTT,CASSVAGGGNTIYF,medium-sized,TRBJ1-3,14,TRBD1,TRBV25-1
TGTGCCAGCAGCTCCGTTACGGGTAGCGGGGGGCGGGAGACCCAGTACTTC,CASSSVTGSGGRETQYF,few,TRBJ2-5,17,TRBD2,TRBV7-2
TGTGCCAGCAGCCCGGGCCAAATCGACGATGAGCAGTTCTTC,CASSPGQIDDEQFF,few,TRBJ2-1,14,-,TRBV11-3
TGTGCCAGCAGTGCTGGCTATGGCTACACCTTC,CASSAGYGYTF,medium-sized,TRBJ1-2,11,-,TRBV6-1
TGTGCCTCCACAGGGGGATGGAACATTCAGTACTTC,CASTGGWNIQYF,-,TRBJ2-4,12,TRBD1,TRBV30
TGCGCCAGCAGCTTGGGGCTAGCGGGGGCCGGGGGGGAGACCCAGTACTTC,CASSLGLAGAGGETQYF,-,TRBJ2-5,17,TRBD2,TRBV5-1
TGTGCTAGTGTTGGGATGGACGGCGCAGATACGCAGTATTTT,CASVGMDGADTQYF,medium-sized,TRBJ2-3,14,-,TRBV12-5
TGTGCCAGCAGCTTACAGGGCCCCAATCAGCCCCAGCATTTT,CASSLQGPNQPQHF,few,TRBJ1-5,14,-,TRBV7-9